The sequence of this TCR beta chain was determined in a study of T cells in Graves' hyperthyroidism and ophthalmopathy. This clonotype was counted at least ten times. The antigen remains unidentified. The ends were cut back, 6 bases at V and 1 base at J, with 18 bases in the middle. This CDR3 has 15 amino acids. Germline values: CDR1 SQVTM, CDR2 ANQGSEA. RNA transcripts served as the template for amplifying TCR beta CDR3 regions. TCR CDR3 regions were first amplified by RT-PCR with HTBI primers. TCRdb re-derived calls from the multiplex PCR reads in MiXCR, one entry per CDR3 protein. This table has 700,000 or so distinct CDR3 sequences, around 13% appearing once. Uncontrolled infection, other autoimmune disease, pregnancy and lactation each barred patients from inclusion. Clinical symptoms, serum thyroxine, TRAb, thyroid ultrasound and orbital computed tomography informed diagnoses. Points from the study as a whole: Among thyroid clonotypes expanded above 0.001, most also appeared in blood.

Material for sequencing was blood. This chain links TRBV29-1 with TRBJ2-5; D is uncertain. The TCR comes from a woman aged 50 to 60 with Graves' ophthalmopathy. CDR3 nucleotides: TGCAGCGTGGTGGGTTGGCGGAATGTCCAAGAGACCCAGTACTTC. The encoded protein is CSVVGWRNVQETQYF.